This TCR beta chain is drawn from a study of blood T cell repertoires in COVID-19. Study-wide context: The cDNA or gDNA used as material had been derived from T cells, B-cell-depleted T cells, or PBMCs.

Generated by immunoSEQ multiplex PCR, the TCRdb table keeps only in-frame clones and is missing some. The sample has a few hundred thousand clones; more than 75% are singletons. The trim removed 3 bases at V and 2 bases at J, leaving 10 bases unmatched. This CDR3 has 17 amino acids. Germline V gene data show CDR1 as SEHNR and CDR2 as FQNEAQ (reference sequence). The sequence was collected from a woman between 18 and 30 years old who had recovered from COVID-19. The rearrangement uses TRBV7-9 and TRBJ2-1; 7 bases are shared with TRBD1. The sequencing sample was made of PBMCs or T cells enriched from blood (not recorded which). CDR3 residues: CASSFMTGLGTYNEQFF. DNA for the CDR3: TGTGCCAGCAGCTTCATGACAGGGTTAGGGACCTACAATGAGCAGTTCTTC.